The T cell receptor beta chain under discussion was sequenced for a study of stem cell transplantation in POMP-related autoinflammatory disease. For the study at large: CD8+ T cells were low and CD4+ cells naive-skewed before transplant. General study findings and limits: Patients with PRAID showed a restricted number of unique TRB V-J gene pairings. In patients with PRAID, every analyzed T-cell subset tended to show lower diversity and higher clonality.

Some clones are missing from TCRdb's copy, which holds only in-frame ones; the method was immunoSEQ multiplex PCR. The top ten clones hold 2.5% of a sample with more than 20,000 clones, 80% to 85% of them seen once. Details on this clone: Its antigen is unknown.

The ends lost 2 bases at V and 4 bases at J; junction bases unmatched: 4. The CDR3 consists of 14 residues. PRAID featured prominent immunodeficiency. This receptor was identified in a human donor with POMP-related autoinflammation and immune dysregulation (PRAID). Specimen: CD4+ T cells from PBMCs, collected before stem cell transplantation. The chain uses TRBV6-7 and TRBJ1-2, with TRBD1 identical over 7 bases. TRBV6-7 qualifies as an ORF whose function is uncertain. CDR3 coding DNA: TGTGCCAGCAGTTACCCTCCAGGGGGCTATGGCTACACCTTC. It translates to CASSYPPGGYGYTF.